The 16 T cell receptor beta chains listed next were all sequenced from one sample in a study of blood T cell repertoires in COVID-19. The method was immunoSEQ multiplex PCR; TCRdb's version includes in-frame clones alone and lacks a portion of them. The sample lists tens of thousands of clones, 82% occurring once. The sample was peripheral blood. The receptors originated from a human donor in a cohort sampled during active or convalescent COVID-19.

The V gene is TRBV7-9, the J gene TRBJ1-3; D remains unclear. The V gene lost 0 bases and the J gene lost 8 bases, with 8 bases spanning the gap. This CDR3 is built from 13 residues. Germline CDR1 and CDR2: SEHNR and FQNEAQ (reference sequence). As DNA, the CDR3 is TGTGCCAGCAGCTTAGCGGGCAAGGACACCATATATTTT. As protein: CASSLAGKDTIYF.

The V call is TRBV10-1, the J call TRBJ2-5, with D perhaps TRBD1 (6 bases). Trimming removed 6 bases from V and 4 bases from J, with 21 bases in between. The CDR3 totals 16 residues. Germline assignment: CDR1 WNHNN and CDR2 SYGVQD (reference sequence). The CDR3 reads CASRNYRDWARETQYF. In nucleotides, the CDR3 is TGCGCCAGCAGAAATTACAGGGATTGGGCGCGAGAGACCCAGTACTTC.

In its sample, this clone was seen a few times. CDR3 residues: CASSPGQGRYGYTF. The CDR3 DNA reads as TGTGCCAGCAGCCCCGGACAGGGACGGTATGGCTACACCTTC. The rearrangement uses TRBV7-9 and TRBJ1-2; 8 bases map to TRBD1. V was clipped by 5 bases and J by 5 bases; unmatched bases: 7. The CDR3 spans 14 residues. Germline CDR1 reads SEHNR; CDR2 reads FQNEAQ (reference sequence). Together with reference TRBV7-9 and TRBJ1-2, the CDR3 gives the full variable domain: DTGVSQNPRHKITKRGQNVTFRCDPISEHNRLYWYRQTLGQGPEFLTYFQNEAQLEKSRLLSDRFSAERPKGSFSTLEIQRTEQGDSAMYLCASSPGQGRYGYTFGSGTRLTVV.

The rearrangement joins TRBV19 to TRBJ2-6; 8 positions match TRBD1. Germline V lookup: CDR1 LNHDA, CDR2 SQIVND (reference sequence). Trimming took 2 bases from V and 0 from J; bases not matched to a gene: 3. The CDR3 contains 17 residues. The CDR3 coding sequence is TGTGCCAGTAGTATACGGACAGGGAGCTCTGGGGCCAACGTCCTGACTTTC. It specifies CASSIRTGSSGANVLTF.

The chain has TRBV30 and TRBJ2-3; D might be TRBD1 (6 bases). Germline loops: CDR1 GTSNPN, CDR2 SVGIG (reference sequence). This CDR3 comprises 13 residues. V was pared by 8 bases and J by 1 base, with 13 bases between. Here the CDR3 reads CARDEGGTDTQYF. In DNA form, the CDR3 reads TGTGCCCGGGACGAGGGGGGCACAGATACGCAGTATTTT.

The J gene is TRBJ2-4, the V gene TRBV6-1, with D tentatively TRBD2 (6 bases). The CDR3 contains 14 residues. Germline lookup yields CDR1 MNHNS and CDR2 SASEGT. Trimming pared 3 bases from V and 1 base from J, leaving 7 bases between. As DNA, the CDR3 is TGTGCCAGCAGTGATGGGGGGGCCAAAAACATTCAGTACTTC. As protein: CASSDGGAKNIQYF.

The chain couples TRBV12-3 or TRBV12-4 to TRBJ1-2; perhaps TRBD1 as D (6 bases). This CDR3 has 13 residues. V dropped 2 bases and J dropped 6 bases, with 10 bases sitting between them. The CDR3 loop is CASSLRRTDGYTF. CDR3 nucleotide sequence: TGTGCCAGCAGTTTAAGGCGGACAGATGGCTACACCTTC.

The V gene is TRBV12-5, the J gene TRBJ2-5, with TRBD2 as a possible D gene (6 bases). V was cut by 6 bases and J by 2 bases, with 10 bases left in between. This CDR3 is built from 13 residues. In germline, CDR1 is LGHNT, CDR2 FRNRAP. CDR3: CASGTGEQETQYF. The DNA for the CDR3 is TGTGCTAGTGGGACGGGGGAGCAAGAGACCCAGTACTTC.

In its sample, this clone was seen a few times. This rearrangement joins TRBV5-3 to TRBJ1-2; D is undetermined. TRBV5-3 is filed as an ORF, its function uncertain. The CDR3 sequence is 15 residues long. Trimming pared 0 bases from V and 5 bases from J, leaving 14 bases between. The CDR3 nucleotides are TGTGCCAGAAGCTTGGTTCGCGGGGTTAGGTATGGCTACACCTTC. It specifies CARSLVRGVRYGYTF.

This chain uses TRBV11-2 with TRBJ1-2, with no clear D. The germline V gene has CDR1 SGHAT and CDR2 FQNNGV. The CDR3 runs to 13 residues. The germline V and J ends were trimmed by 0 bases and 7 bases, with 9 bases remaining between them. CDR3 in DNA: TGTGCCAGCAGCTTAGATATGTCGGGTGGCTACACCTTC. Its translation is CASSLDMSGGYTF.

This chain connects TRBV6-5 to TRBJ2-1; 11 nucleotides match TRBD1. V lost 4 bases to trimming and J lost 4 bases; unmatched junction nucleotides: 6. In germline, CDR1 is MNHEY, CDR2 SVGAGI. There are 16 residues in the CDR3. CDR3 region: CASSSPGQGGYNEQFF. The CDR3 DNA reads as TGTGCCAGCAGTTCGCCGGGACAGGGGGGTTACAATGAGCAGTTCTTC.

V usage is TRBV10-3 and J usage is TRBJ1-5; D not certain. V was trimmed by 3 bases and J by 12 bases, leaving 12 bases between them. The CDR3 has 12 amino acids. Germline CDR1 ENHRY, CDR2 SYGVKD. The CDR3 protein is CAISEADLLQHF. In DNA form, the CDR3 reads TGTGCCATCAGTGAAGCGGACCTGCTCCAGCATTTT.

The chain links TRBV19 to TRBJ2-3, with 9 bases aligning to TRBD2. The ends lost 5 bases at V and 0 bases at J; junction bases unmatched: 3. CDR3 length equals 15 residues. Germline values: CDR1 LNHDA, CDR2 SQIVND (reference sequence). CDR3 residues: CASSPSGVSTDTQYF. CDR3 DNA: TGTGCCAGTAGTCCTAGCGGGGTGAGCACAGATACGCAGTATTTT.

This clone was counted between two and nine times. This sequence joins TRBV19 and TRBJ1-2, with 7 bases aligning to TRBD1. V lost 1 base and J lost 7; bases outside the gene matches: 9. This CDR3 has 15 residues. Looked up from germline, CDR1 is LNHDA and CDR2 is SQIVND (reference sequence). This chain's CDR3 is CASSIGLQGRSGYTF. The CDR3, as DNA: TGTGCCAGTAGTATAGGACTACAGGGGCGCTCTGGCTACACCTTC.

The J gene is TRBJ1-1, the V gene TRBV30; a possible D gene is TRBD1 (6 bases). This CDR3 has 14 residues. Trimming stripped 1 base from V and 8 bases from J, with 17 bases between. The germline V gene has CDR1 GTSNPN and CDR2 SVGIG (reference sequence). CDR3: CAWSAGGIGYEAFF. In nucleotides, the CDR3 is TGTGCCTGGAGTGCTGGGGGCATTGGGTACGAAGCTTTCTTT.

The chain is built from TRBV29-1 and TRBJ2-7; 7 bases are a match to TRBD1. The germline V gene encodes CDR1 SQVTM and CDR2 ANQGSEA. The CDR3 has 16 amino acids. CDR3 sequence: CSAAGLGTASSYEQYF. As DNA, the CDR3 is TGCAGTGCCGCGGGCTTAGGGACAGCGAGCTCCTACGAGCAGTACTTC.